This T cell receptor (beta chain) was sequenced for a study of blood T cell repertoires in COVID-19. At the level of the study: The United States, Italy and Spain provided the acute and convalescent COVID-19 samples. The analysed material was cDNA or gDNA that came from T cells, B-cell-depleted T cells, or PBMCs.

In germline, CDR1 is MNHEY, CDR2 SMNVEV (reference sequence). The CDR3 length is 17 residues. The V segment lost 2 bases and the J segment 0 bases; nucleotides outside the gene matches: 6. Original processing methods: The assay estimated nucleated cells by amplifying reference gene primers. Sequencing was performed with immunoSEQ multiplex PCR; in TCRdb, only in-frame clones are kept and a portion is missing. V, J and clone size were drawn from that table, and D and trimming were deduced from the DNA. The sample lists about 94,000 clones, approximately 83% occurring once. This chain connects TRBV27 to TRBJ2-3; 9 bases agree with TRBD2. The sequenced material came from peripheral blood. This clonotype originated in a man between 60 and 75 years old with acute or convalescent COVID-19. For the CDR3, the DNA is TGTGCCAGCAGTTTAGAATGGCGGGGGGGGAGCACAGATACGCAGTATTTT. Residues: CASSLEWRGGSTDTQYF.